This T cell receptor beta chain was identified in a study of cytomegalovirus exposure and HLA in healthy donors. General study results and limits: A highly shared variant cluster was judged a likely technical artifact.

This clone appeared once. Its antigen is unidentified. Use of 60 Vbeta and 13 Jbeta primers characterized the PCR. Profiling relied on immunoSEQ multiplex PCR, and the TCRdb table lists in-frame clones only, not all of them. The sample lists under 200,000 clones, around three quarters occurring once. The CDR3 has 15 residues. With 0 bases removed from V and 3 bases from J, the gap between germline ends came to 9 bases. Germline CDR1 reads SGHTA; CDR2 reads FQGNSA. The receptor was derived from a middle-aged man in good health and CMV-seronegative. Specimen: PBMCs. The V call is TRBV7-2, the J call TRBJ1-5; D unresolved. The CDR3 bases are TGTGCCAGCAGCTTAGCGTTTGACACCAATCAGCCCCAGCATTTT. Its translation: CASSLAFDTNQPQHF.